The clone carrying this T cell receptor beta chain was found many times. Its cognate antigen is unknown. The CDR3 has 13 residues. Trimming stripped 8 bases from V and 5 bases from J, with 13 bases between. Germline V lookup: CDR1 SGHAT, CDR2 FQNNGV. In TCRdb, the reads were re-called with MiXCR into one record per CDR3 protein. The profile shows roughly 500,000 distinct CDR3 sequences, around 11% of them singletons. This entry comes from a study of T cell repertoires in cytomegalovirus infection. Study observations and caveats: HLA-C-restricted CMV-specific TCR beta clonotypes prevailed in the ex vivo response.

This sequence originates from a human donor in good health (CMV status not recorded). Some clones in this sample may be carry-over from other donors' samples. This chain uses TRBV11-2 with TRBJ2-1; maybe TRBD2 (5 bases). Material for sequencing was PBMCs. The CDR3 is CASRWRVNNEQFF. The CDR3 region has the DNA TGTGCCAGCCGCTGGCGGGTAAACAATGAGCAGTTCTTC. The entire variable domain, with the rest obtained from reference TRBV11-2 and TRBJ2-1, is as follows: EAGVAQSPRYKIIEKRQSVAFWCNPISGHATLYWYQQILGQGPKLLIQFQNNGVVDDSQLPKDRFSAERLKGVDSTLKIQPAKLEDSAVYLCASRWRVNNEQFFGPGTRLTVL.